This is a list of T cell receptor beta chains from one sample in a study of vaccination and CD4 T cells after COVID-19. These TCRs are of unknown antigen specificity. MiXCR was run by TCRdb on the PCR reads, yielding one entry per CDR3 protein. The sample lists about 13,000 distinct CDR3 sequences; around 45% were seen once. Sequencing used CD4+ T cells from blood, cultured in vitro. The receptors here all came from a human donor who had recovered from COVID-19. Each CDR3 is given with its conserved first and last residue. Each record gives: J gene, V gene, clone size, D gene, CDR3 protein, CDR3 DNA. The D gene is left open where the match is weak. Where a row states a size, it is once, few, many or the class of an expanded clone; other rows omit it.

TRBJ1-1	TRBV18	.	.	CASSPEGRGVGTEAFF	TGTGCCAGCTCACCAGAAGGACGTGGGGTGGGCACTGAAGCTTTCTTT
TRBJ2-3	TRBV5-4	.	.	CASSLGGFSTDTQYF	TGTGCCAGCAGCTTGGGAGGGTTTAGTACAGATACGCAGTATTTT
TRBJ1-4	TRBV30	few	.	CAWAGTASGKLFF	TGTGCCTGGGCCGGGACGGCAAGTGGAAAACTGTTTTTT
TRBJ2-7	TRBV7-9	.	.	CASSFPPNYEQYF	TGTGCCAGCAGCTTTCCACCGAACTACGAGCAGTACTTC
TRBJ1-1	TRBV20-1	.	.	CSASGSAATEAFF	TGCAGTGCTAGTGGCTCAGCGGCCACTGAAGCTTTCTTT
TRBJ2-7	TRBV21-1	.	.	CASSRGPRGLSYEQYF	TGTGCCAGCAGCAGAGGACCCAGGGGGCTTTCCTACGAGCAGTACTTC
TRBJ2-6	TRBV7-9	.	TRBD1	CASTTRQGATPTSSGANVLTF	TGTGCCAGCACCACTCGGCAGGGGGCCACGCCAACTAGCTCTGGGGCCAACGTCCTGACTTTC
TRBJ1-1	TRBV19	once	.	CASSIVGSEAFF	TGTGCCAGTAGTATCGTAGGAAGTGAAGCTTTCTTT
TRBJ2-3	TRBV6-2/TRBV6-3	.	.	CASSPGLKRSTDTQYF	TGTGCCAGCAGTCCCGGACTTAAGCGGTCCACAGATACGCAGTATTTT
TRBJ2-7	TRBV12-3/TRBV12-4	.	TRBD2	CASSSGLAGGYEQYF	TGTGCCAGCAGTTCGGGACTAGCGGGGGGCTACGAGCAGTACTTC
TRBJ1-1	TRBV27	few	.	CASSFGGAGYTEAFF	TGTGCCAGCAGTTTCGGGGGAGCGGGGTACACTGAAGCTTTCTTT
TRBJ1-1	TRBV6-1	few	.	CASSEFSTEAFF	TGTGCCAGCAGTGAATTCTCCACTGAAGCTTTCTTT
TRBJ1-3	TRBV6-1	.	.	CASSGTGLSSGNTIYF	TGTGCCAGCAGTGGAACAGGGCTGAGCTCTGGAAACACCATATATTTT
TRBJ1-6	TRBV5-8	few	.	CASSLSTSSYNSPLHF	TGTGCCAGCAGCTTGTCTACCAGCTCCTATAATTCACCCCTCCACTTT
TRBJ2-1	TRBV6-1	.	.	CASRRSGTAAYNEQFF	TGTGCCAGCAGGCGCTCCGGGACGGCCGCCTACAATGAGCAGTTCTTC
TRBJ2-1	TRBV15	.	.	CATSRDWGTSYNEQFF	TGTGCCACCAGCAGAGATTGGGGGACGTCCTACAATGAGCAGTTCTTC
TRBJ1-1	TRBV6-2/TRBV6-3	.	.	CASNPGGVRNTEAFF	TGTGCCAGCAATCCGGGGGGTGTCCGGAACACTGAAGCTTTCTTT
TRBJ1-1	TRBV11-3	few	.	CASSRPSGNMNTEAFF	TGTGCCAGCAGCCGTCCCAGCGGTAACATGAACACTGAAGCTTTCTTT
TRBJ1-6	TRBV30	few	.	CAWRRRDGSPLHF	TGTGCCTGGAGGCGGAGGGATGGTTCACCCCTCCACTTT
TRBJ1-2	TRBV10-3	.	.	CAITVGSSGYTF	TGTGCCATCACTGTGGGGTCGAGCGGCTACACCTTC
TRBJ2-1	TRBV2	once	.	CASSEGYLQFF	TGTGCCAGCAGTGAGGGGTATCTTCAGTTCTTC